This TCR beta chain was documented in a study of post-analysis software for immune sequencing data. In the study overall: Disease courses included relapsing-remitting, secondary progressive and progressive-relapsing multiple sclerosis.

Details on this clonotype: Its antigen is as yet unknown.

Study-level points and caveats: In patients, five or six TRBV segments were more frequent than in controls, with TRBV5-6, TRBV5-1 and TRBV20-1 among them. F measure showed strong co-clustering of same-batch samples. In multiple sclerosis, normalized Chao1 diversity was significantly below that of controls.

Unique molecular identifiers were present in the TCR beta cDNA libraries. TCRdb fed the PCR reads into MiXCR, producing one record per CDR3 protein. This table has 750,000 to 950,000 distinct CDR3 sequences, roughly half appearing once. The V and J ends lost 10 bases and 7 bases, in that order; junction bases with no gene match: 10. Germline V gives CDR1 ENHRY, CDR2 SYGVKD. The CDR3 consists of 14 residues. Sequences were obtained from blood. This sequence joins TRBV10-3 and TRBJ1-6, with TRBD1 matching over 7 bases. This clonotype was obtained from a girl between 10 and 17 years old with multiple sclerosis. The CDR3 loop reads CATGTATRNSPLHF. CDR3 nucleotides: TGTGCCACCGGGACAGCTACACGAAATTCACCCCTCCACTTT.